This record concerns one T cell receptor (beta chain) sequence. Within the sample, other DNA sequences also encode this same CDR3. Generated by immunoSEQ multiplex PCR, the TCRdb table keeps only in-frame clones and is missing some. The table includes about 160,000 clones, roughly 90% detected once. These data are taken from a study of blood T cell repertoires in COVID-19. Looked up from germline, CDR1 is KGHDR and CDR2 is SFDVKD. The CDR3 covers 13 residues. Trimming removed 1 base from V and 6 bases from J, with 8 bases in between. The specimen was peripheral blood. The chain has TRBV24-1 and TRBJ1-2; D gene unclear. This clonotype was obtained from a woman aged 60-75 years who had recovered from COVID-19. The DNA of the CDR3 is TGTGCCACCAGTGATTTTTCCGGGGATGGCTACACCTTC. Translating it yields CATSDFSGDGYTF.